Presented here are 18 T cell receptor beta chains from one specimen sequenced in a study of blood T cell repertoires in COVID-19. TCRdb's table, derived via immunoSEQ multiplex PCR, lists solely in-frame clones and lacks some. The sample carries approximately 310,000 clones, approximately 81% recorded once. Sample: PBMCs or T cells enriched from blood (not recorded which). These receptors all come from a woman aged 25 to 45 who had been exposed to COVID-19.

The rearrangement links TRBV11-1 to TRBJ2-7; 11 bases match TRBD2. The V and J ends lost 4 bases and 7 bases, in that order; junction bases with no gene match: 12. Per the germline V gene, CDR1 is SGHAT and CDR2 is FQDESV (reference sequence). The CDR3 spans 16 residues. CDR3 in DNA: TGTGCCAGCAGCTCTGTCGGAACTAGCGGGAGTTATGAGCAGTACTTC. This sequence encodes CASSSVGTSGSYEQYF.

CDR3 nucleotides: TGTGCCAGCAGCTTTTCGCAGGGGCGAGGCTACACCTTC. Encoded protein: CASSFSQGRGYTF. The chain uses TRBV7-9 and TRBJ1-2; D may be TRBD1 (6 bases). CDR3 size: 13 residues. Trimming removed 3 bases at V and 8 bases at J, with 13 bases between. The V gene's germline CDR1 is SEHNR and CDR2 FQNEAQ (reference sequence).

The chain carries TRBV19 and TRBJ2-6, with TRBD1 identical over 10 bases. The CDR3 is 18 amino acids. The J segment lost 1 base and the V segment lost 5 bases, leaving 8 bases of the junction unmatched. The germline V gene has CDR1 LNHDA and CDR2 SQIVND (reference sequence). CDR3 protein: CASSAWDRGISGANVLTF. The CDR3 bases are TGTGCCAGTAGTGCGTGGGACAGGGGAATATCTGGGGCCAACGTCCTGACTTTC. The complete variable domain, with remaining parts taken from reference TRBV19 and TRBJ2-6, reads DGGITQSPKYLFRKEGQNVTLSCEQNLNHDAMYWYRQDPGQGLRLIYYSQIVNDFQKGDIAEGYSVSREKKESFPLTVTSAQKNPTAFYLCASSAWDRGISGANVLTFGAGSRLTVL.

The chain recombines TRBV9 with TRBJ2-5, with TRBD1 as a possible D gene (6 bases). Trimming cost V 0 bases and J 4 bases, with 13 bases left between them. Germline CDR1 SGDLS, CDR2 YYNGEE. CDR3 size: 15 residues. CDR3 sequence reads: CASSVVGAPGETQYF. The CDR3 bases are TGTGCCAGCAGCGTAGTGGGGGCGCCTGGAGAGACCCAGTACTTC. Drawing the rest from reference TRBV9 and TRBJ2-5, the complete variable domain is DSGVTQTPKHLITATGQRVTLRCSPRSGDLSVYWYQQSLDQGLQFLIQYYNGEERAKGNILERFSAQQFPDLHSELNLSSLELGDSALYFCASSVVGAPGETQYFGPGTRLLVL.

The rearrangement links TRBV10-2 to TRBJ1-2; TRBD1 is a possible D gene (5 bases). The CDR3 spans 13 residues. V was clipped by 0 bases and J by 8 bases, with 10 bases between them. Germline V gene lookup returns CDR1 WSHSY and CDR2 SAAADI. CDR3 DNA sequence: TGCGCCAGCAGTGAGTCCGGGGGGATGGGCTACACCTTC. It yields the protein CASSESGGMGYTF.

The genes are TRBV6-1 and TRBJ2-1, with D possibly matching TRBD1 (5 bases). The CDR3 loop spans 12 amino acids. The germline V gene has CDR1 MNHNS and CDR2 SASEGT. V lost 2 bases, J lost 13 bases, and 12 bases lay in between. CDR3 sequence reads: CASSEIGRVQFF. Here the CDR3 DNA reads TGTGCCAGCAGTGAAATAGGCAGGGTCCAGTTCTTC.

The rearrangement uses TRBV30 and TRBJ1-2, with a weak D call TRBD1 (5 bases). This CDR3 region has 13 residues. Trimming pared 5 bases from V and 9 bases from J, leaving 19 bases between. Germline V CDR1 and CDR2: GTSNPN, SVGIG (reference sequence). The CDR3 loop reads CAWENRGLGRYTF. CDR3 nucleotide sequence: TGTGCCTGGGAGAATAGGGGATTAGGTCGCTACACCTTC.

This clone has just one count. The chain carries TRBV7-9 and TRBJ2-5, with a possible D match to TRBD2 (5 bases). The CDR3 totals 13 residues. The germline CDR1 and CDR2 sequences are SEHNR and FQNEAQ (reference sequence). V was cut by 0 bases and J by 7 bases, with 9 bases left in between. The CDR3 is CASSLAGEGTQYF. CDR3 bases: TGTGCCAGCAGCTTAGCGGGAGAAGGGACCCAGTACTTC.

The chain recombines TRBV6-1 with TRBJ2-1, with TRBD1 matching over 7 bases. Germline trimming cut 2 bases from V and 9 bases from J; bases unmatched to any gene: 13. Germline V lookup: CDR1 MNHNS, CDR2 SASEGT. This CDR3 comprises 16 residues. This chain's CDR3 is CASSENPTTGMSEQFF. The CDR3 nucleotides are TGTGCCAGCAGTGAAAACCCCACGACAGGGATGTCTGAGCAGTTCTTC.

J is TRBJ2-1 and V is TRBV9, with D possibly matching TRBD2 (5 bases). The V end lost 4 bases, the J end lost 5 bases, and 13 bases lay between the germline ends. The CDR3 runs to 14 residues. CDR1 is SGDLS and CDR2 is YYNGEE in the germline V gene. The CDR3 reads CASSTSGFHNEQFF. In DNA, the CDR3 is TGTGCCAGCAGCACCAGCGGATTCCACAATGAGCAGTTCTTC.

This clone appeared once. The rearrangement uses TRBV14 and TRBJ1-2; 7 nucleotides match TRBD1. J lost 3 bases, V lost 3 bases, and 4 bases had no gene match. The CDR3 totals 14 residues. Germline CDR1 and CDR2: SGHDN and FVKESK. The CDR3 region is CASSHPTGDYGYTF. In DNA form, the CDR3 reads TGTGCCAGCAGCCACCCAACAGGGGACTATGGCTACACCTTC.

The chain is built from TRBV18 and TRBJ1-2; D might be TRBD1 (5 bases). The ends were cut back, 8 bases at V and 0 bases at J, with 13 bases in the middle. The CDR3 covers 14 residues. Germline CDR1 reads KGHSH; CDR2 reads LQKENI. CDR3 DNA: TGTGCCAGCCCCAGGGTCGGAGCTAACTATGGCTACACCTTC. Translated, it gives CASPRVGANYGYTF.

Ten or more counts support this clone. This sequence joins TRBV7-9 and TRBJ1-2; D not certain. The germline gives CDR1 SEHNR, CDR2 FQNEAQ (reference sequence). The V and J ends lost 2 bases and 4 bases respectively, with 8 bases between them. The CDR3 loop spans 13 amino acids. In DNA, the CDR3 is TGTGCCAGCAGCTTATTACCCAGCTATGGCTACACCTTC. Protein product: CASSLLPSYGYTF.

In its sample, this clone was seen once. The gene calls are TRBV5-1 and TRBJ2-7; the match to TRBD2 covers 7 bases. The CDR3 has 15 amino acids. V shed 1 base, J shed 2 bases, and the junction held 6 bases outside the gene matches. Germline V gives CDR1 SGHRS, CDR2 YFSETQ. This CDR3 is CASSLMSGAPYEQYF. In nucleotides, the CDR3 is TGCGCCAGCAGCTTGATGAGCGGGGCCCCCTACGAGCAGTACTTC.

The CDR3 coding sequence is TGCGCCAGCAGCCAGAGGGACAGGGGGCATGGGGCCAACGTCCTGACTTTC. Protein sequence: CASSQRDRGHGANVLTF. The V and J genes are TRBV4-3 and TRBJ2-6, with 12 bases lining up with TRBD1. The CDR3 loop spans 17 amino acids. V was clipped by 3 bases and J by 3 bases; unmatched bases: 3. Per the germline V gene, CDR1 is LGHNA and CDR2 is YSLEER.

The chain joins TRBV2 to TRBJ2-7; TRBD1 aligns across 9 bases. CDR1 is SNHLY, CDR2 FYNNEI, per germline. The CDR3 is 15 residues long. The V and J ends lost 1 base and 2 bases, in that order; junction bases with no gene match: 3. The CDR3 DNA reads TGTGCCAGCAGTGAAGTTGGACAGGGGCCCTACGAGCAGTACTTC. Protein product: CASSEVGQGPYEQYF.

The chain joins TRBV28 to TRBJ2-5, with TRBD2 as a possible D gene (5 bases). The CDR3 consists of 22 residues. Germline CDR1 and CDR2: MDHEN and SYDVKM. The ends were cut back, 3 bases at V and 3 bases at J, with 35 bases in the middle. The CDR3 sequence is CASSFVWASQLKNFPVKETQYF. In DNA form, the CDR3 reads TGTGCCAGCAGTTTTGTTTGGGCTAGCCAACTAAAAAATTTTCCTGTGAAAGAGACCCAGTACTTC.

The chain is built from TRBV9 and TRBJ1-2; TRBD1 aligns across 9 bases. With 5 bases clipped from V and 5 bases from J, the junction kept 7 bases outside the gene matches. CDR1 SGDLS and CDR2 YYNGEE come from the germline V gene. The CDR3 runs to 14 residues. The CDR3 DNA reads TGTGCCAGCAGGGGCGACAGGGGGGATTATGGCTACACCTTC. This sequence encodes CASRGDRGDYGYTF.